One sample yielded the 18 T cell receptor beta chains listed below, sequenced in a study of shared clonotypes between healthy human individuals. Some clones are missing from TCRdb's copy, which holds only in-frame ones; the method was immunoSEQ multiplex PCR. This repertoire shows hundreds of thousands of clones, about 96% found once; its top ten account for roughly 0.1%. Positive CCR7 selection of CD45RO-negative cells yielded the naive CD8 cells, and terminally differentiated effector memory CD45RA+ cells were excluded. The sequenced sample was naive CD8+ T cells sorted from blood. The receptors were gathered from a woman under 40 in good health.

This chain uses TRBV5-1 with TRBJ2-7; D not resolved. The CDR3 runs to 12 residues. V was trimmed by 4 bases and J by 4 bases, leaving 9 bases between them. Germline V CDR1 and CDR2: SGHRS, YFSETQ. The CDR3 sequence: CASSPPSYEQYF. The CDR3 DNA is TGCGCCAGCAGCCCTCCTTCATACGAGCAGTACTTC.

The chain uses TRBV28 and TRBJ2-2; perhaps TRBD2 as D (5 bases). The CDR3 is 15 amino acids. V was pared by 2 bases and J by 2 bases, with 9 bases between. CDR1 MDHEN and CDR2 SYDVKM come from the germline V gene. The CDR3 DNA is TGTGCCAGCAGTTTAATGGGAGAAAACACCGGGGAGCTGTTTTTT. Amino acid sequence: CASSLMGENTGELFF.

The V call is TRBV10-3, the J call TRBJ2-1; D perhaps matches TRBD2 (5 bases). The germline V and J ends were trimmed by 10 bases and 6 bases, with 13 bases remaining between them. There are 12 residues in the CDR3. Germline values: CDR1 ENHRY, CDR2 SYGVKD. The CDR3 reads CATESAANEQFF. CDR3 DNA sequence: TGTGCCACCGAGTCAGCGGCCAATGAGCAGTTCTTC.

This sequence joins TRBV28 and TRBJ2-1; the match to TRBD2 covers 8 bases. Germline-derived CDR1 and CDR2 are MDHEN and SYDVKM. V lost 4 bases, J lost 6 bases, and 5 bases stayed unmatched. This CDR3 has 14 amino acids. CDR3 nucleotides: TGTGCCAGCAGTTCCGGGACTAGATTCAATGAGCAGTTCTTC. This codes for CASSSGTRFNEQFF.

The chain uses TRBV10-1 and TRBJ1-1, with D unclear. Trimming removed 6 bases at V and 3 bases at J, with 14 bases between. The CDR3 spans 14 residues. Germline V lookup: CDR1 WNHNN, CDR2 SYGVQD (reference sequence). CDR3 DNA sequence: TGCGCCAGCAGAAAAACAGAGGTGGACACTGAAGCTTTCTTT. Protein sequence: CASRKTEVDTEAFF.

The V and J genes are TRBV6-9 and TRBJ2-1; weak D call: TRBD2 (6 bases). This CDR3 comprises 12 residues. V was trimmed by 4 bases and J by 6 bases, leaving 7 bases between them. Germline V gene lookup returns CDR1 MNHGY and CDR2 SVAAGI. The CDR3 DNA is TGTGCCAGCAGTTCGGAGGGCAATGAGCAGTTCTTC. This encodes CASSSEGNEQFF.

The chain has TRBV7-9 and TRBJ2-7; the D gene is possibly TRBD1 (6 bases). The germline V gene encodes CDR1 SEHNR and CDR2 FQNEAQ (reference sequence). This CDR3 is built from 12 residues. V was pared by 6 bases and J by 5 bases, with 11 bases between. The CDR3 here is CASRDHRDEQYF. Here the CDR3 DNA reads TGTGCCAGCAGAGACCACAGGGACGAGCAGTACTTC.

J is TRBJ1-1 and V is TRBV7-9, with 10 bases aligning to TRBD1. The germline gives CDR1 SEHNR, CDR2 FQNEAQ (reference sequence). After removal of 3 bases from V and 4 bases from J, the junction contained 2 bases not matched to a gene. The CDR3 has 14 amino acids. CDR3 region: CASSLGDRGTEAFF. CDR3 nucleotides: TGTGCCAGCAGCTTGGGGGACAGGGGCACTGAAGCTTTCTTT.

The J gene is TRBJ2-5, the V gene TRBV5-6; 10 bases line up with TRBD1. V lost 4 bases to trimming and J lost 1 base; unmatched junction nucleotides: 4. The germline V gene encodes CDR1 SGHDT and CDR2 YYEEEE. This CDR3 has 15 amino acids. CDR3 in DNA: TGTGCCAGCAGCGGGACAGGGGCCCTCCAAGAGACCCAGTACTTC. Its translation: CASSGTGALQETQYF. Drawing the rest from reference TRBV5-6 and TRBJ2-5, the complete variable domain is DAGVTQSPTHLIKTRGQQVTLRCSPKSGHDTVSWYQQALGQGPQFIFQYYEEEERQRGNFPDRFSGHQFPNYSSELNVNALLLGDSALYLCASSGTGALQETQYFGPGTRLLVL.

The genes are TRBV30 and TRBJ2-2; 9 bases match TRBD1. Trimming took 5 bases from V and 5 from J; bases not matched to a gene: 3. The CDR3 has 13 residues. Germline-derived CDR1 and CDR2 are GTSNPN and SVGIG (reference sequence). The CDR3 spells CAWDRGKTGELFF. The CDR3 bases are TGTGCCTGGGACAGGGGGAAGACCGGGGAGCTGTTTTTT.

The chain is built from TRBV6-6 and TRBJ2-7, with no clear D. V was clipped by 6 bases and J by 9 bases, with 18 bases between them. This CDR3 has 13 amino acids. Germline lookup yields CDR1 MNHNY and CDR2 SVGAGI (reference sequence). CDR3 region: CASSRTSPDAQYF. CDR3 nucleotides: TGTGCCAGCAGCCGCACTTCCCCAGATGCGCAGTACTTC.

The chain uses TRBV4-2 and TRBJ2-1, with 9 bases matching TRBD2. In germline, CDR1 is LGHNA, CDR2 YNFKEQ. V lost 4 bases and J lost 9; bases outside the gene matches: 10. This CDR3 has 15 amino acids. The CDR3 reads CASSRIAGVGGEQFF. In DNA, the CDR3 is TGTGCCAGCAGCCGAATAGCGGGAGTCGGGGGTGAGCAGTTCTTC.

This clone appeared a single time. The chain recombines TRBV6-5 with TRBJ1-2; TRBD1 is a possible D gene (5 bases). The CDR3 spans 14 residues. Germline-derived CDR1 and CDR2 are MNHEY and SVGAGI. Trimming pared 5 bases from V and 4 bases from J, leaving 14 bases between. The DNA for the CDR3 is TGTGCCAGCAGTAGCACCCCAGGGTTCTATGGCTACACCTTC. Translating it yields CASSSTPGFYGYTF.

As concerns this clone: In the same sample, other DNA sequences code for this CDR3. The rearrangement uses TRBV9 and TRBJ2-7, with D uncertain. V was shortened by 3 bases and J by 3 bases, with 7 bases between the two germline ends. The CDR3 consists of 12 residues. CDR1 SGDLS and CDR2 YYNGEE come from the germline V gene. This chain's CDR3 is CASSGGGYEQYF. CDR3 sequence (DNA): TGTGCCAGCAGCGGCGGCGGCTACGAGCAGTACTTC.

The V gene is TRBV30, the J gene TRBJ1-2; TRBD1 is a possible D gene (6 bases). The germline V gene has CDR1 GTSNPN and CDR2 SVGIG (reference sequence). The V gene lost 5 bases and the J gene lost 8 bases, with 24 bases spanning the gap. The CDR3 length is 15 residues. In DNA, the CDR3 is TGTGCCTGGGAGGGGGTGGCAGGGACAACTATGGGCTACACCTTC. It is translated as CAWEGVAGTTMGYTF.

This chain links TRBV6-1 with TRBJ2-3; TRBD2 aligns across 11 bases. Germline CDR1 MNHNS, CDR2 SASEGT. The CDR3 contains 16 residues. V lost 4 bases and J lost 4; bases outside the gene matches: 7. The CDR3 spells CASSVGLAERADTQYF. Written as DNA, the CDR3 is TGTGCCAGCAGTGTGGGACTAGCGGAGAGGGCAGATACGCAGTATTTT.

V and J are TRBV15 and TRBJ2-5, with a weak D call TRBD1 (6 bases). The CDR3 spans 15 residues. Germline V gives CDR1 LNHNV, CDR2 YYDKDF (reference sequence). With 3 bases removed from V and 1 base from J, the gap between germline ends came to 12 bases. The CDR3 region is CATSRDSLGQETQYF. CDR3 sequence (DNA): TGTGCCACCAGCAGGGACAGCCTAGGCCAAGAGACCCAGTACTTC.

The genes are TRBV10-1 and TRBJ2-7; D call uncertain. Trimming removed 3 bases from V and 5 bases from J, with 11 bases in between. In germline, CDR1 is WNHNN, CDR2 SYGVQD (reference sequence). The length of the CDR3 is 13 residues. CDR3 sequence: CASSDSLGNEQYF. Written as DNA, the CDR3 is TGCGCCAGCAGTGATAGTTTGGGCAACGAGCAGTACTTC.